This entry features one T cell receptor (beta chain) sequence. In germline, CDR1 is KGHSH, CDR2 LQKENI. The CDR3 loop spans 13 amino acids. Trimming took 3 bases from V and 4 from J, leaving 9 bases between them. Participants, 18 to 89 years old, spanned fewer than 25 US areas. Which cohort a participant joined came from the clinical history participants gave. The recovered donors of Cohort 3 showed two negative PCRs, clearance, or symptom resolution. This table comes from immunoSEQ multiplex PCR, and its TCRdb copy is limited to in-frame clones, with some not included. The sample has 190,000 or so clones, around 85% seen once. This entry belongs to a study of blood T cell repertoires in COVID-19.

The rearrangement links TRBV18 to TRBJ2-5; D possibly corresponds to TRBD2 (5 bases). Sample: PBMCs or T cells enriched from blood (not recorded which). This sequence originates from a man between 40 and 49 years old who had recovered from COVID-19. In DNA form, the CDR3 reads TGTGCCAGCTCACCCCGGGCGGGAGAGACCCAGTACTTC. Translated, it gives CASSPRAGETQYF. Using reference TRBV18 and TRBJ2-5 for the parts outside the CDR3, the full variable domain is NAGVMQNPRHLVRRRGQEARLRCSPMKGHSHVYWYRQLPEEGLKFMVYLQKENIIDESGMPKERFSAEFPKEGPSILRIQQVVRGDSAAYFCASSPRAGETQYFGPGTRLLVL.